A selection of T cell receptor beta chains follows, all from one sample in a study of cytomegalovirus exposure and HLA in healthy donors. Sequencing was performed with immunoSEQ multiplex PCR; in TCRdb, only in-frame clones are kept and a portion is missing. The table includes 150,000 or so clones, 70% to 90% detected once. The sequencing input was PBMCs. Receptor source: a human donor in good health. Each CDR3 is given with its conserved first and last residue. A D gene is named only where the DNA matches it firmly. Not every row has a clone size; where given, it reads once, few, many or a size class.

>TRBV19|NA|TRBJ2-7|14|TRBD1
CASSPGTASYEQYF
TGTGCCAGTAGTCCCGGGACAGCCTCCTACGAGCAGTACTTC
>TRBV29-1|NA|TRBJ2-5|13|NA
CSVAGQHQETQYF
TGCAGCGTTGCTGGACAACACCAAGAGACCCAGTACTTC
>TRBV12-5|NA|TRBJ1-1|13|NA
CASEKEVSAEAFF
TGTGCTAGTGAGAAAGAGGTAAGCGCTGAAGCTTTCTTT
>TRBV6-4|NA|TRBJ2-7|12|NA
CARGGADYEQYF
TGTGCCCGTGGGGGGGCTGACTACGAGCAGTACTTC
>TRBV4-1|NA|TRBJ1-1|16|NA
CASSQASGRVGTEAFF
TGCGCCAGCAGCCAAGCATCGGGCAGGGTCGGCACTGAAGCTTTCTTT
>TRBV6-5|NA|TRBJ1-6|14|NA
CASSVTSYNSPLHF
TGTGCCAGCAGCGTGACATCCTATAATTCACCCCTCCACTTT
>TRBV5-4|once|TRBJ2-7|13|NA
CASSLGEGYEQYF
TGTGCCAGCAGCTTAGGAGAGGGCTACGAGCAGTACTTC
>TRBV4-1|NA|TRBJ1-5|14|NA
CASSHPTVNQPQHF
TGCGCCAGCAGCCACCCGACAGTAAATCAGCCCCAGCATTTT
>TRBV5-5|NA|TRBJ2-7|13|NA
CASSWGGTYEQYF
TGTGCCAGCAGCTGGGGAGGAACCTACGAGCAGTACTTC
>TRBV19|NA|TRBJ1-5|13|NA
CASRGRGYEPQHF
TGTGCCAGTAGGGGCAGGGGATACGAACCCCAGCATTTT
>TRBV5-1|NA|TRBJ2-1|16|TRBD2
CASSPRTSGGRYEQFF
TGCGCCAGCAGCCCCCGTACTAGCGGGGGGAGGTATGAGCAGTTCTTC
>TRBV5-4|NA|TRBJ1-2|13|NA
CASSQDRNYGYTF
TGTGCCAGCAGCCAGGATAGGAACTATGGCTACACCTTC
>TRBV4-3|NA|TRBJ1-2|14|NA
CASSQDLRVGGYTF
TGCGCCAGCAGCCAAGACCTGCGGGTAGGTGGCTACACCTTC
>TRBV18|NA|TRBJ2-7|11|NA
CASSSNDEQYF
TGTGCCAGCTCATCAAATGACGAGCAGTACTTC
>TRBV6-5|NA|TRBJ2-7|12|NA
CASSYEAGEQYF
TGTGCCAGCAGTTACGAGGCTGGTGAGCAGTACTTC